Presented here are 4 T cell receptor beta chains from one specimen sequenced in a study of T cell responses to AZD1222 COVID-19 vaccine. TCRdb's table, derived via immunoSEQ multiplex PCR, lists solely in-frame clones and lacks some. The sample carries some 120,000 clones, 80% to 95% recorded once. Material: peripheral blood, obtained on day 0 of AZD1222 vaccination. The receptors originated from an adult in good health.

This chain links TRBV30 with TRBJ1-2, with 8 bases matching TRBD1. The CDR3 covers 17 residues. The germline V gene has CDR1 GTSNPN and CDR2 SVGIG (reference sequence). The J segment lost 4 bases and the V segment lost 0 bases, leaving 13 bases of the junction unmatched. This chain's CDR3 is CAWSVWGTGRSSYGYTF. DNA of the CDR3: TGTGCCTGGAGTGTATGGGGGACAGGAAGGTCCTCCTATGGCTACACCTTC.

The rearrangement links TRBV28 to TRBJ1-1; D ambiguous. This CDR3 comprises 13 residues. V lost 7 bases to trimming and J lost 9 bases, with 18 bases between them. Germline CDR1 is MDHEN and CDR2 is SYDVKM. In DNA, the CDR3 is TGTGCCAGCACCGACCCGTACACACCTCAAGCTTTCTTT. It specifies CASTDPYTPQAFF.

The chain links TRBV11-3 to TRBJ2-1, with 7 bases that match TRBD2. CDR1 and CDR2 from the germline V gene are SGHNT and YENEEA. V lost 3 bases, J lost 0 bases, and 2 bases stayed unmatched. CDR3 length: 15 amino acids. The CDR3 is CASSLGGSSYNEQFF. The CDR3 bases are TGTGCCAGCAGCTTGGGCGGGAGCTCCTACAATGAGCAGTTCTTC.

CDR3: CASSIAASTPSGAFF. In nucleotides, the CDR3 is TGTGCCAGTAGTATAGCCGCTTCGACCCCCAGCGGGGCTTTCTTT. The chain is built from TRBV19 and TRBJ1-1; D remains ambiguous. CDR3 length: 15 amino acids. The germline CDR1 and CDR2 sequences are LNHDA and SQIVND (reference sequence). V was pared by 1 base and J by 11 bases, with 20 bases between.